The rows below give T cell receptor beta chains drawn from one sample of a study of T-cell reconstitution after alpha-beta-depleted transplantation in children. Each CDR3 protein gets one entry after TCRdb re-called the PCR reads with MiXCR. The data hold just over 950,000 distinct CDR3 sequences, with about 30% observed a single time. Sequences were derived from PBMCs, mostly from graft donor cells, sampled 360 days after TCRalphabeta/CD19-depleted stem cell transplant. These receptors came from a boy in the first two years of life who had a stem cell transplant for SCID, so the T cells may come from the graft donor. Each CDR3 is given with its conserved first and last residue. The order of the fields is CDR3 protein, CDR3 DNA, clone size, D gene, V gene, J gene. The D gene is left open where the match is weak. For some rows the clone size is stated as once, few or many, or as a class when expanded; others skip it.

cdr3_aa: CASSLFGGEQYF
cdr3_nt: TGTGCCAGCAGCTTATTCGGTGGCGAGCAGTACTTC
clone_size: few
d_call: -
v_call: TRBV7-2
j_call: TRBJ2-7

cdr3_aa: CASSLEGSGMGSDTQYF
cdr3_nt: TGCGCCAGCAGCTTGGAGGGTTCAGGGATGGGATCAGATACGCAGTATTTT
clone_size: -
d_call: -
v_call: TRBV5-1
j_call: TRBJ2-3

cdr3_aa: CASSQTISYEQYF
cdr3_nt: TGTGCCAGCAGCCAGACCATCTCCTACGAGCAGTACTTC
clone_size: few
d_call: -
v_call: TRBV11-2
j_call: TRBJ2-7

cdr3_aa: CASSHLGQGSYEQYF
cdr3_nt: TGTGCCAGCAGCCACCTGGGGCAGGGGTCCTACGAGCAGTACTTC
clone_size: -
d_call: -
v_call: TRBV4-2
j_call: TRBJ2-7

cdr3_aa: CSSSSPGRILRDEQYF
cdr3_nt: TGTTCCAGCAGCTCTCCGGGCCGCATCCTTCGCGACGAGCAGTACTTC
clone_size: few
d_call: -
v_call: TRBV7-9
j_call: TRBJ2-7

cdr3_aa: CASRRGPGAQETQYF
cdr3_nt: TGCGCCAGCAGACGGGGTCCAGGGGCCCAAGAGACCCAGTACTTC
clone_size: few
d_call: -
v_call: TRBV5-1
j_call: TRBJ2-5

cdr3_aa: CASSHGGGYNEQFF
cdr3_nt: TGTGCCAGCTCACATGGGGGGGGCTACAATGAGCAGTTCTTC
clone_size: -
d_call: TRBD2
v_call: TRBV18
j_call: TRBJ2-1

cdr3_aa: CASRERQDNQPQHF
cdr3_nt: TGTGCCAGCAGGGAACGACAGGACAATCAGCCCCAGCATTTT
clone_size: -
d_call: -
v_call: TRBV6-1
j_call: TRBJ1-5

cdr3_aa: CSARDGGVGTGELFF
cdr3_nt: TGCAGTGCTAGAGACGGCGGGGTCGGGACCGGGGAGCTGTTTTTT
clone_size: -
d_call: -
v_call: TRBV20-1
j_call: TRBJ2-2

cdr3_aa: CASSSDGTRGREQFF
cdr3_nt: TGCGCCAGCAGCTCCGACGGGACTAGGGGGCGTGAGCAGTTCTTC
clone_size: -
d_call: -
v_call: TRBV5-1
j_call: TRBJ2-1

cdr3_aa: CSASDGRKGYGYTF
cdr3_nt: TGCAGTGCTTCCGATGGCAGGAAAGGGTATGGCTACACCTTC
clone_size: once
d_call: -
v_call: TRBV20-1
j_call: TRBJ1-2

cdr3_aa: CSAREGLAGVTQFF
cdr3_nt: TGCAGTGCTAGAGAGGGACTAGCGGGGGTTACCCAGTTCTTC
clone_size: -
d_call: TRBD2
v_call: TRBV20-1
j_call: TRBJ2-1

cdr3_aa: CSAFQPGQGSYEQFF
cdr3_nt: TGCAGTGCTTTCCAACCGGGACAGGGGAGCTATGAGCAGTTCTTC
clone_size: -
d_call: TRBD1
v_call: TRBV20-1
j_call: TRBJ2-1

cdr3_aa: CASSLGGFSYEQYF
cdr3_nt: TGCGCCAGCAGCTTGGGTGGCTTCTCCTACGAGCAGTACTTC
clone_size: many
d_call: -
v_call: TRBV5-1
j_call: TRBJ2-7

cdr3_aa: CASSQGNPPKTQYF
cdr3_nt: TGCGCCAGCAGCCAAGGGAATCCCCCGAAGACCCAGTACTTC
clone_size: -
d_call: -
v_call: TRBV4-1
j_call: TRBJ2-5

cdr3_aa: CASSLGGGALNTQYF
cdr3_nt: TGTGCCAGCAGTTTGGGCGGGGGGGCCCTTAATACGCAGTATTTT
clone_size: once
d_call: TRBD2
v_call: TRBV12-3/TRBV12-4
j_call: TRBJ2-3

cdr3_aa: CASSLVAGGFSYEQYF
cdr3_nt: TGCGCCAGCAGCTTGGTAGCGGGGGGGTTCTCCTACGAGCAGTACTTC
clone_size: -
d_call: TRBD2
v_call: TRBV5-1
j_call: TRBJ2-7

cdr3_aa: CSVVGADGYTF
cdr3_nt: TGCAGCGTTGTGGGGGCGGATGGCTACACCTTC
clone_size: -
d_call: -
v_call: TRBV29-1
j_call: TRBJ1-2

cdr3_aa: CASSPRGPSSYNEQFF
cdr3_nt: TGTGCCAGCAGCCCCCGGGGGCCTAGCTCCTACAATGAGCAGTTCTTC
clone_size: -
d_call: -
v_call: TRBV12-3/TRBV12-4
j_call: TRBJ2-1

cdr3_aa: CASSLRVYGDRLGEQYF
cdr3_nt: TGTGCCAGCAGCTTAAGGGTGTATGGGGACAGATTGGGCGAGCAGTACTTC
clone_size: -
d_call: TRBD1
v_call: TRBV11-2
j_call: TRBJ2-7

cdr3_aa: CSVAEGSSKETQYF
cdr3_nt: TGCAGCGTAGCTGAGGGGAGTTCAAAAGAGACCCAGTACTTC
clone_size: -
d_call: -
v_call: TRBV29-1
j_call: TRBJ2-5

cdr3_aa: CSARVRWQTDEKLFF
cdr3_nt: TGCAGTGCTAGGGTCCGGTGGCAGACCGATGAAAAACTGTTTTTT
clone_size: -
d_call: -
v_call: TRBV20-1
j_call: TRBJ1-4

cdr3_aa: CASSLDEQYF
cdr3_nt: TGTGCCAGCAGTTTAGACGAGCAGTACTTC
clone_size: many
d_call: -
v_call: TRBV12-3/TRBV12-4
j_call: TRBJ2-7

cdr3_aa: CASSLRSSTDTQYF
cdr3_nt: TGTGCCAGCAGTTTAAGGTCCAGCACAGATACGCAGTATTTT
clone_size: many
d_call: -
v_call: TRBV7-2
j_call: TRBJ2-3

cdr3_aa: CASSPQWGRADTQYF
cdr3_nt: TGTGCCAGCAGTCCTCAATGGGGGAGAGCAGATACGCAGTATTTT
clone_size: -
d_call: -
v_call: TRBV6-1
j_call: TRBJ2-3

cdr3_aa: CSVLQRGNTEAFF
cdr3_nt: TGCAGCGTTCTGCAAAGAGGGAACACTGAAGCTTTCTTT
clone_size: -
d_call: -
v_call: TRBV29-1
j_call: TRBJ1-1

cdr3_aa: CASSFRGAGLPEAFF
cdr3_nt: TGTGCCAGCAGTTTTCGGGGGGCTGGATTACCTGAAGCTTTCTTT
clone_size: -
d_call: -
v_call: TRBV28
j_call: TRBJ1-1

cdr3_aa: CASSLNPADEQFF
cdr3_nt: TGCGCCAGCAGCCTGAACCCCGCCGACGAGCAGTTCTTC
clone_size: -
d_call: -
v_call: TRBV5-1
j_call: TRBJ2-1

cdr3_aa: CASSLFGTGPDTQYF
cdr3_nt: TGTGCCAGCAGTTTATTTGGGACAGGCCCAGATACGCAGTATTTT
clone_size: many
d_call: TRBD1
v_call: TRBV12-3/TRBV12-4
j_call: TRBJ2-3

cdr3_aa: CASSPTAGGLYEQYF
cdr3_nt: TGTGCCAGCAGCCCGACGGCAGGGGGACTTTACGAGCAGTACTTC
clone_size: -
d_call: -
v_call: TRBV28
j_call: TRBJ2-7

cdr3_aa: CASSLKIHNIQETQYF
cdr3_nt: TGTGCCAGCAGCTTGAAGATACATAATATACAAGAGACCCAGTACTTC
clone_size: -
d_call: -
v_call: TRBV7-8
j_call: TRBJ2-5

cdr3_aa: CASSLGRGINEQFF
cdr3_nt: TGTGCCAGCAGTTTGGGCAGGGGAATCAATGAGCAGTTCTTC
clone_size: few
d_call: -
v_call: TRBV12-3/TRBV12-4
j_call: TRBJ2-1

cdr3_aa: CSVDLHEKLFF
cdr3_nt: TGCAGCGTTGATTTACATGAAAAACTGTTTTTT
clone_size: -
d_call: -
v_call: TRBV29-1
j_call: TRBJ1-4

cdr3_aa: CASSYSGGGYETQYF
cdr3_nt: TGTGCCAGCAGCTACAGCGGGGGAGGGTATGAGACCCAGTACTTC
clone_size: -
d_call: TRBD2
v_call: TRBV5-4
j_call: TRBJ2-5

cdr3_aa: CASSAQAGGPHEQFF
cdr3_nt: TGTGCCAGCAGCGCCCAAGCGGGGGGGCCCCATGAGCAGTTCTTC
clone_size: few
d_call: TRBD2
v_call: TRBV9
j_call: TRBJ2-1

cdr3_aa: CASSLPWRAKTGELFF
cdr3_nt: TGTGCCAGCAGCCTCCCGTGGAGGGCGAAAACCGGGGAGCTGTTTTTT
clone_size: many
d_call: -
v_call: TRBV28
j_call: TRBJ2-2

cdr3_aa: CASSQEGQGSYYGYTF
cdr3_nt: TGCGCCAGCAGCCAAGAGGGACAGGGGTCATACTATGGCTACACCTTC
clone_size: few
d_call: TRBD1
v_call: TRBV4-1
j_call: TRBJ1-2

cdr3_aa: CSAQRISTDTQYF
cdr3_nt: TGCAGTGCTCAGCGGATTAGCACAGATACGCAGTATTTT
clone_size: -
d_call: -
v_call: TRBV20-1
j_call: TRBJ2-3

cdr3_aa: CASSLGTGSLTGELFF
cdr3_nt: TGTGCCAGCAGCCTGGGGACAGGGTCCCTAACCGGGGAGCTGTTTTTT
clone_size: few
d_call: TRBD1
v_call: TRBV4-2
j_call: TRBJ2-2

cdr3_aa: CASSQDFSGWEKLFF
cdr3_nt: TGTGCCAGCAGCCAAGATTTTTCAGGATGGGAAAAACTGTTTTTT
clone_size: many
d_call: -
v_call: TRBV4-2
j_call: TRBJ1-4

cdr3_aa: CASSLNWYYNEQFF
cdr3_nt: TGCGCCAGCAGCCTCAATTGGTACTACAATGAGCAGTTCTTC
clone_size: few
d_call: -
v_call: TRBV5-1
j_call: TRBJ2-1

cdr3_aa: CSVLTGNSNQPQHF
cdr3_nt: TGCAGTGTCTTGACAGGGAATAGCAATCAGCCCCAGCATTTT
clone_size: -
d_call: TRBD1
v_call: TRBV20-1
j_call: TRBJ1-5

cdr3_aa: CASSEGQVVTEAFF
cdr3_nt: TGTGCCAGCAGTGAGGGACAGGTAGTCACTGAAGCTTTCTTT
clone_size: -
d_call: TRBD1
v_call: TRBV2
j_call: TRBJ1-1

cdr3_aa: CASSLTEVPYNEQFF
cdr3_nt: TGTGCCAGCAGCTTGACAGAAGTTCCCTACAATGAGCAGTTCTTC
clone_size: -
d_call: -
v_call: TRBV5-5
j_call: TRBJ2-1

cdr3_aa: CASSFPPQGRRRQVRVDEQFF
cdr3_nt: TGTGCCAGCAGTTTTCCCCCACAGGGTAGACGTCGTCAAGTTCGCGTCGATGAGCAGTTCTTC
clone_size: few
d_call: -
v_call: TRBV28
j_call: TRBJ2-1

cdr3_aa: CASSPIRGQETQYF
cdr3_nt: TGCGCCAGCAGCCCAATACGGGGCCAAGAGACCCAGTACTTC
clone_size: -
d_call: -
v_call: TRBV5-1
j_call: TRBJ2-5

cdr3_aa: CAISESLTELRHTF
cdr3_nt: TGTGCCATCAGTGAGTCCCTTACAGAGCTGAGGCACACCTTC
clone_size: few
d_call: -
v_call: TRBV10-3
j_call: TRBJ1-2

cdr3_aa: CASSPSYATGELFF
cdr3_nt: TGTGCCAGCTCACCTTCGTATGCGACCGGGGAGCTGTTTTTT
clone_size: -
d_call: -
v_call: TRBV18
j_call: TRBJ2-2

cdr3_aa: CSVDWGANYGYTF
cdr3_nt: TGCAGCGTTGACTGGGGAGCTAACTATGGCTACACCTTC
clone_size: -
d_call: -
v_call: TRBV29-1
j_call: TRBJ1-2

cdr3_aa: CAIARLYNEQFF
cdr3_nt: TGTGCCATCGCTCGCCTTTACAATGAGCAGTTCTTC
clone_size: -
d_call: -
v_call: TRBV10-3
j_call: TRBJ2-1

cdr3_aa: CSARVGLDNEQFF
cdr3_nt: TGCAGTGCAAGAGTAGGCCTCGACAATGAGCAGTTCTTC
clone_size: few
d_call: -
v_call: TRBV20-1
j_call: TRBJ2-1

cdr3_aa: CSARDGRSELFF
cdr3_nt: TGCAGTGCTAGAGATGGCCGTTCGGAGCTGTTTTTT
clone_size: -
d_call: -
v_call: TRBV20-1
j_call: TRBJ2-2

cdr3_aa: CASRARGGFYEQYF
cdr3_nt: TGTGCCAGCAGGGCGAGGGGGGGTTTCTACGAGCAGTACTTC
clone_size: few
d_call: -
v_call: TRBV11-2
j_call: TRBJ2-7

cdr3_aa: CASENRDRRNTEAFF
cdr3_nt: TGTGCCAGCGAGAACCGGGACCGACGAAACACTGAAGCTTTCTTT
clone_size: -
d_call: -
v_call: TRBV28
j_call: TRBJ1-1

cdr3_aa: CASTSGGGNTQYF
cdr3_nt: TGCGCCAGCACTAGCGGGGGGGGAAATACGCAGTATTTT
clone_size: -
d_call: TRBD2
v_call: TRBV5-1
j_call: TRBJ2-3

cdr3_aa: CASSYRYPTTGQAETQYF
cdr3_nt: TGTGCCAGCAGTTATCGGTATCCCACGACAGGGCAGGCAGAGACCCAGTACTTC
clone_size: -
d_call: TRBD1
v_call: TRBV6-5
j_call: TRBJ2-5

cdr3_aa: CASSHGYQGSEQYF
cdr3_nt: TGCGCCAGCAGCCATGGTTACCAGGGTAGCGAGCAGTACTTC
clone_size: -
d_call: -
v_call: TRBV4-1
j_call: TRBJ2-7

cdr3_aa: CASSWLQGELFF
cdr3_nt: TGTGCCAGCAGTTGGTTACAAGGGGAGCTGTTTTTT
clone_size: -
d_call: -
v_call: TRBV28
j_call: TRBJ2-2

cdr3_aa: CASSGRQGISNQPQHF
cdr3_nt: TGTGCCAGCAGTGGTCGACAGGGAATTAGCAATCAGCCCCAGCATTTT
clone_size: -
d_call: TRBD1
v_call: TRBV6-1
j_call: TRBJ1-5